This record covers a single TCR beta chain. The data originate from a study of T cells expressing NK-cell markers. Each CDR3 protein gets one entry in TCRdb, which reprocessed the 5' RACE reads and gives no DNA. The ten most abundant clones cover 4.2% of a sample with 300,000 or so distinct CDR3 sequences. The CDR3 contains 15 residues. This sequence originates from a woman aged 18-70 years in good health. The sample taken for sequencing was blood T cells: a sorted CD56 or NKG2C T cell subset, CD4+ or CD8+ T cells, or bulk PBMC T cells (not recorded which). The V and J genes are TRBV12-3 or TRBV12-4 and TRBJ2-1; there is no DNA to check the TCRdb D call of TRBD1. The CDR3 region is CASSFPRRQFNEQFF.